This entry lists 20 T cell receptor beta chains sequenced from one sample in a study of T cell responses to AZD1222 COVID-19 vaccine. The assay was immunoSEQ multiplex PCR, and TCRdb's table has in-frame clones only and misses some. This sample has 250,000 to 300,000 clones, with roughly 93% found just once. The specimen was peripheral blood, collected 28 days after the second AZD1222 dose. Receptors were obtained from an adult who received the AZD1222 COVID-19 vaccine.

The rearrangement joins TRBV7-9 to TRBJ2-1, with D hard to call. The V gene's germline CDR1 is SEHNR and CDR2 FQNEAQ (reference sequence). V shed 6 bases and J shed 1 base, with 19 bases lying between them. The CDR3 is 17 amino acids. Written as DNA, the CDR3 is TGTGCCAGCAGTTCAGGTCCCTCCTCTATTTCCTACAATGAGCAGTTCTTC. As protein: CASSSGPSSISYNEQFF. The whole variable domain, filled in from reference TRBV7-9 and TRBJ2-1, reads DTGVSQNPRHKITKRGQNVTFRCDPISEHNRLYWYRQTLGQGPEFLTYFQNEAQLEKSRLLSDRFSAERPKGSFSTLEIQRTEQGDSAMYLCASSSGPSSISYNEQFFGPGTRLTVL.

The chain combines TRBV20-1 with TRBJ1-2; D unresolved. Per germline, CDR1 DFQATT and CDR2 SNEGSKA (reference sequence). The CDR3 totals 10 residues. The V and J ends lost 7 bases and 10 bases respectively, with 13 bases between them. CDR3 amino acids: CSGVENYYTF. The CDR3 coding sequence is TGCAGTGGGGTGGAAAATTACTACACCTTC.

The genes are TRBV24-1 and TRBJ2-3; D is undetermined. Trimming shortened V by 1 base and J by 6 bases, and 4 bases separated the two germline ends. Germline assignment: CDR1 KGHDR and CDR2 SFDVKD. The CDR3 covers 12 residues. The CDR3 reads CATSDFSDTQYF. In DNA, the CDR3 is TGTGCCACCAGTGATTTTTCTGATACGCAGTATTTT.

This clone was counted once. The CDR3 nucleotides read TGTGCCAGCAGTTTCACCTACGAGCAGTACTTC. Translated: CASSFTYEQYF. The chain uses TRBV28 and TRBJ2-7, with unresolved D. Per germline, CDR1 MDHEN and CDR2 SYDVKM. The CDR3 is 11 residues long. Trimming left V 3 bases short and J 2 bases short, with 2 bases between.

The chain uses TRBV9 and TRBJ1-2; D is undetermined. CDR1 SGDLS and CDR2 YYNGEE come from the germline V gene. CDR3 length: 12 residues. The ends were cut back, 3 bases at V and 5 bases at J, with 8 bases in the middle. The CDR3 DNA is TGTGCCAGCAGCGCAGAAGGGTATGGCTACACCTTC. Translating it yields CASSAEGYGYTF.

This clone appeared a single time. This rearrangement joins TRBV19 to TRBJ1-6, with TRBD1 matching 10 bases. CDR1 and CDR2 from the germline V gene are LNHDA and SQIVND (reference sequence). V shed 6 bases, J shed 8 bases, and the junction held 7 bases outside the gene matches. The CDR3 is 15 amino acids. The DNA for the CDR3 is TGTGCCAGTAGCACGATCGGGACAGGGGATTCACCCCTCCACTTT. Protein product: CASSTIGTGDSPLHF.

In this sample, this clone turned up a few times. The chain links TRBV7-2 to TRBJ2-1; TRBD1 aligns across 8 bases. Trimming at V came to 6 bases and at J to 7 bases, leaving 11 bases not matched to a gene. The CDR3 consists of 15 residues. CDR1 is SGHTA, CDR2 FQGNSA, per germline. CDR3 DNA sequence: TGTGCCAGCAGGACCCCAGGGGGCGCGGGGAATGAGCAGTTCTTC. Translating gives CASRTPGGAGNEQFF.

The chain links TRBV7-2 to TRBJ1-3; no reliable D call. CDR3 length: 16 amino acids. The V and J ends lost 2 bases and 0 bases respectively, with 11 bases between them. Germline loops: CDR1 SGHTA, CDR2 FQGNSA. The CDR3 nucleotides are TGTGCCAGCAGCTTAAATGGCGTCCGCTCTGGAAACACCATATATTTT. It yields the protein CASSLNGVRSGNTIYF.

The chain combines TRBV4-1 with TRBJ2-1, with TRBD2 matching 8 bases. Trimming removed 1 base from V and 4 bases from J; junction bases left unmatched: 9. CDR1 and CDR2 from the germline V gene are MGHRA and YSYEKL. The CDR3 sequence is 17 residues long. The CDR3 sequence: CASSQVPAGGPYNEQFF. DNA for the CDR3: TGCGCCAGCAGCCAAGTCCCGGCGGGGGGCCCTTACAATGAGCAGTTCTTC.

This clone was found once. The J gene is TRBJ2-1, the V gene TRBV10-2; D ambiguous. Trimming cost V 5 bases and J 3 bases, with 8 bases left between them. This CDR3 is built from 13 residues. Germline lookup yields CDR1 WSHSY and CDR2 SAAADI. The DNA for the CDR3 is TGCGCCAGCAGTAGGCATCTCTACAATGAGCAGTTCTTC. It is translated as CASSRHLYNEQFF.

This chain links TRBV18 with TRBJ1-5; no clear D gene. Trimming took off 1 base at V and 5 bases at J, with 9 bases between the two ends. CDR3 size: 14 residues. Germline V gene sequence: CDR1 KGHSH, CDR2 LQKENI. CDR3 in amino acids: CASSPQSGDQPQHF. CDR3 DNA: TGTGCCAGCTCACCACAGTCCGGGGATCAGCCCCAGCATTTT.

The CDR3 loop is CAIRGRSSYEQYF. The DNA for the CDR3 is TGTGCCATCAGGGGTCGGAGCTCCTACGAGCAGTACTTC. The chain links TRBV10-3 to TRBJ2-7; D call uncertain. V dropped 6 bases and J dropped 0 bases, with 9 bases sitting between them. CDR1 ENHRY and CDR2 SYGVKD come from the germline V gene. This CDR3 has 13 amino acids.

The V call is TRBV29-1, the J call TRBJ1-1; D is unclear. With 7 bases removed from V and 3 bases from J, the gap between germline ends came to 9 bases. This CDR3 comprises 11 residues. Germline V CDR1 and CDR2: SQVTM, ANQGSEA. CDR3 sequence reads: CSGARDTEAFF. The CDR3 DNA reads as TGCAGCGGGGCGCGGGACACTGAAGCTTTCTTT.

The chain recombines TRBV28 with TRBJ2-2; 8 bases map to TRBD1. Germline V gene sequence: CDR1 MDHEN, CDR2 SYDVKM. V lost 11 bases, J lost 5 bases, and 10 bases stayed unmatched. The CDR3 length is 14 residues. The CDR3 region is CASTAGGGTGELFF. The CDR3, as DNA: TGTGCCTCCACGGCAGGGGGCGGGACCGGGGAGCTGTTTTTT.

The V call is TRBV6-6, the J call TRBJ2-7, with 9 bases that match TRBD2. In germline, CDR1 is MNHNY, CDR2 SVGAGI (reference sequence). The trim removed 2 bases at V and 6 bases at J, leaving 2 bases unmatched. This CDR3 comprises 13 residues. CDR3 in DNA: TGTGCCAGCAGTTACCTAGCGGGACTCGAGCAGTACTTC. This translates into CASSYLAGLEQYF.

The rearrangement uses TRBV5-1 and TRBJ1-6; TRBD1 is a possible D gene (5 bases). Germline values: CDR1 SGHRS, CDR2 YFSETQ. The CDR3 runs to 17 residues. V lost 0 bases and J lost 0, with 10 bases in between. CDR3 nucleotide sequence: TGCGCCAGCAGCTTGGATGGGGGTAGCTCCTATAATTCACCCCTCCACTTT. This codes for CASSLDGGSSYNSPLHF.

This clone appeared a single time. V usage is TRBV27 and J usage is TRBJ1-1; 7 bases map to TRBD1. This CDR3 has 14 amino acids. V lost 2 bases to trimming and J lost 4 bases; unmatched junction nucleotides: 4. Per the germline V gene, CDR1 is MNHEY and CDR2 is SMNVEV (reference sequence). The CDR3 region has the DNA TGTGCCAGCAGTTTAGGTCAGGGGGGCACTGAAGCTTTCTTT. Amino acids: CASSLGQGGTEAFF.

The gene calls are TRBV25-1 and TRBJ2-3, with a tentative D call TRBD2 (5 bases). CDR1 and CDR2 (germline): MGHDK, SYGVNS. This CDR3 contains 15 residues. The V end was cut by 4 bases, the J end by 2 bases, with 13 bases between. CDR3 sequence: CASSAGMSYTDTQYF. The CDR3 bases are TGTGCCAGCAGTGCGGGGATGAGTTACACAGATACGCAGTATTTT. Supplemented by reference TRBV25-1 and TRBJ2-3, the full variable domain reads EADIYQTPRYLVIGTGKKITLECSQTMGHDKMYWYQQDPGMELHLIHYSYGVNSTEKGDLSSESTVSRIRTEHFPLTLESARPSHTSQYLCASSAGMSYTDTQYFGPGTRLTVL.

CDR3 residues: CASSLRALGGTEAFF. The CDR3 DNA sequence: TGTGCCAGCAGTTTAAGGGCCCTAGGGGGCACTGAAGCTTTCTTT. The chain links TRBV28 to TRBJ1-1; tentative D call: TRBD1 (6 bases). Per the germline V gene, CDR1 is MDHEN and CDR2 is SYDVKM. Trimming shortened V by 2 bases and J by 4 bases, and 14 bases separated the two germline ends. This CDR3 has 15 amino acids.

The chain carries TRBV7-8 and TRBJ1-2, with D possibly TRBD1 on 5 matching bases. Germline CDR1 reads SGHVS; CDR2 reads FQNEAQ. Trimming pared 3 bases from V and 3 bases from J, leaving 14 bases between. The CDR3 runs 15 residues. CDR3 amino acids: CASSFFGGNDYGYTF. CDR3 in DNA: TGTGCCAGCAGCTTTTTCGGGGGTAACGACTATGGCTACACCTTC.